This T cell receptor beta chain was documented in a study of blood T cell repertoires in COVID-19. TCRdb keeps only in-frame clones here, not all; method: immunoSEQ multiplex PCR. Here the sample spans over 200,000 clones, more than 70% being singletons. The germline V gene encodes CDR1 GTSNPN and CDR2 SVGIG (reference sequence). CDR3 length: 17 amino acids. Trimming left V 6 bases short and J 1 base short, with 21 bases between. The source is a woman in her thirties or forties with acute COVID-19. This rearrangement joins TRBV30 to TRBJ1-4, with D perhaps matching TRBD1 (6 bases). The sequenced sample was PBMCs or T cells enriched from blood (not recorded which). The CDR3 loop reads CACPGGTGSRTNEKLFF. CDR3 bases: TGTGCCTGCCCTGGAGGAACAGGGAGTCGAACTAATGAAAAACTGTTTTTT.